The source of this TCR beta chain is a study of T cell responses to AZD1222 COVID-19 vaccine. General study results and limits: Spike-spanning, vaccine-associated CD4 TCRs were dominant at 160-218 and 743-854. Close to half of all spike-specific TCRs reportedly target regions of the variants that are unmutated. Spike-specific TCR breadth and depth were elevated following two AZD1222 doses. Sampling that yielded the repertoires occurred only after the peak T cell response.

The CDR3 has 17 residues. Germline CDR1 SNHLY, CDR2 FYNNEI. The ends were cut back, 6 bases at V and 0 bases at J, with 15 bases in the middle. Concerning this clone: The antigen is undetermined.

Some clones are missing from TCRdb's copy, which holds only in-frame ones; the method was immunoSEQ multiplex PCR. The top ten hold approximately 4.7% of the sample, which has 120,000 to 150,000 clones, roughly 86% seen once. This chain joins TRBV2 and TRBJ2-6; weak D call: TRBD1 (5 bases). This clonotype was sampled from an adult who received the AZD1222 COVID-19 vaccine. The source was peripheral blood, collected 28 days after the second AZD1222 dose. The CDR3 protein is CASSVTGIGSGANVLTF. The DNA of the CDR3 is TGTGCCAGCAGCGTTACAGGAATCGGCTCTGGGGCCAACGTCCTGACTTTC.